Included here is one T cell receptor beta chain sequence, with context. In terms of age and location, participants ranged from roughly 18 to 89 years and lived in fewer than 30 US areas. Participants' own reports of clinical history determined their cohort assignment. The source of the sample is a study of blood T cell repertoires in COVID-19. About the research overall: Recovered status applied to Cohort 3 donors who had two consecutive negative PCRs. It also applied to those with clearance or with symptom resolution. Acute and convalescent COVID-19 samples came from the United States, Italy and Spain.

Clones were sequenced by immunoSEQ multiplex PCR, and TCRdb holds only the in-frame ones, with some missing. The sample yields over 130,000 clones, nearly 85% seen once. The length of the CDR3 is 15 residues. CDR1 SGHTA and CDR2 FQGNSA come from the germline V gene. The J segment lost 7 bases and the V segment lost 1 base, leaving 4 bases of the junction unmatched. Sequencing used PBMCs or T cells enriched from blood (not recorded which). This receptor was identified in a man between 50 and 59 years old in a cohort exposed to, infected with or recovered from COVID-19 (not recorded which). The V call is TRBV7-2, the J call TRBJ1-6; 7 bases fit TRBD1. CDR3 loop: CASSLVGQRNSPLHF. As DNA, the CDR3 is TGTGCCAGCAGCTTAGTGGGACAGAGAAATTCACCCCTCCACTTT.